This TCR beta chain was retrieved from a study of T cells in Graves' hyperthyroidism and ophthalmopathy. RNA transcripts provided the source from which TCR beta CDR3 regions were amplified. HTBI primers drove first-round RT-PCR of the TCR CDR3. TCRdb reprocessed the multiplex PCR reads with MiXCR, giving one entry per CDR3 protein. Among under 400,000 distinct CDR3 sequences listed, 21% were seen once. This clonotype was observed a handful of times. Antigen: not known. Hyperthyroidism had been newly diagnosed in patients aged 18 to 65, and its duration was under 2 months. Clinical symptoms, serum thyroxine and TRAb, thyroid ultrasound and orbital computed tomography were used for the diagnoses. PBMCs were obtained from about 10 ml fresh peripheral blood. Study observations and caveats: Most thyroid clonotypes expanded above 0.001 were also detected in blood.

This CDR3 region has 15 residues. V was shortened by 0 bases and J by 4 bases, with 12 bases between the two germline ends. Germline V gene data show CDR1 as MNHEY and CDR2 as SVGAGI. The clonotype was recovered from a woman aged 45 to 65 with Graves' hyperthyroidism. The sample consisted of blood. This rearrangement joins TRBV6-5 to TRBJ1-2, with D possibly being TRBD1 (6 bases). The CDR3 bases are TGTGCCAGCAGTTACTCTGGGGGCGCTGGCTATGGCTACACCTTC. Amino acid sequence: CASSYSGGAGYGYTF.